This TCR beta chain was profiled in a study of T cells after posttransplantation cyclophosphamide. Overall study results and limits: Later blood repertoires were often dominated by clones from the donor CD8+ memory compartment. TRB overlap between skin or GI tissue T cells and blood was limited. Recipient CMV seropositivity and CMV reactivation strongly tracked TRB clonality.

Controls had myeloablative marrow grafts with methotrexate and calcineurin inhibitor, sampled at 1 year. Generated by immunoSEQ multiplex PCR, the TCRdb table keeps only in-frame clones and is missing some. Among approximately 15,000 clones listed, roughly 80% were seen once. The CDR3 sequence is 14 residues long. V gave up 0 bases and J gave up 11 bases; unmatched junction bases: 4. Germline lookup yields CDR1 SGHVT and CDR2 SQSDAQ. In regard to this clone: Its antigen is still unknown.

The sequences come from PBMCs, collected just under 450 days after allogeneic stem cell transplant with calcineurin inhibitor and methotrexate. The V gene is TRBV7-4, the J gene TRBJ1-1, with TRBD1 identical over 12 bases. The sequence was obtained from a male patient aged 25 to 39 who received an allogeneic stem cell transplant from an unrelated donor, was CMV-positive, and had acute and chronic GVHD. The T cells may come from the graft donor. The CDR3 protein is CASSLAGTGGAAFF. In nucleotides, the CDR3 is TGTGCCAGCAGCTTAGCAGGGACAGGGGGCGCGGCTTTCTTT.